The rows below give T cell receptor beta chains drawn from one sample of a study of regulatory T cells in long-lasting Graves disease. TCRdb reprocessed the multiplex PCR reads via MiXCR and lists one record per CDR3 protein. Among about 620,000 distinct CDR3 sequences, about 16% were seen once, and the ten largest hold approximately 20%. The same data also contributed to another study, on T cells in Graves' hyperthyroidism and ophthalmopathy.

This specimen was peripheral blood mononuclear cells (PBMCs), taken at new diagnosis, from a patient treated with antithyroid drugs. The receptors were sampled from a woman in her thirties with Graves disease. Both conserved end residues are part of each CDR3. The order of the fields is D gene, V gene, J gene, clone size, CDR3 length, CDR3 DNA, CDR3 protein. D genes are given only for firm matches. Clone size is stated in some rows and not others, as once, few, many or a class when expanded.

TRBD2	TRBV30	TRBJ2-1	many	14	TGTGCACGTCGGGTTGCGGGAGACTACAATGAGCAGTTCTTC	CARRVAGDYNEQFF
.	TRBV20-1	TRBJ2-3	.	15	TGCAGTGCTAGAGATCCTGGAAACAGCCCAGATATGCAGTATTTT	CSARDPGNSPDMQYF
.	TRBV9	TRBJ2-2	many	15	TGTGCCAGCAGCGTAGTAGGGACACTTACCGGGGAGCTGTTTTTT	CASSVVGTLTGELFF
.	TRBV18	TRBJ1-3	few	17	TGTGCCAGCTCACCCTCCAGTCTCATACCCTCTGGAAACACCATATATTTT	CASSPSSLIPSGNTIYF
.	TRBV29-1	TRBJ1-1	many	15	TGCAGCGTTGTGGGGACCAGGGAGGGGAACACTGAAGCTTTCTTT	CSVVGTREGNTEAFF
.	TRBV29-1	TRBJ2-3	many	16	TGCAGCGTTGAAGGGCTTGAAGGGGCCCGCACAGATACGCAGTATTTT	CSVEGLEGARTDTQYF
.	TRBV20-1	TRBJ2-3	many	14	TGCAGTGAAATGGAGGGCCGAGGCACAGATACGCAGTATTTT	CSEMEGRGTDTQYF
.	TRBV7-9	TRBJ2-3	few	16	TGTGCCAGCAGCTTCCGGGGGGCAAGTAGTACAGATACGCAGTATTTT	CASSFRGASSTDTQYF
.	TRBV27	TRBJ2-7	few	14	TGTGCCAGCAGTTCCAGGGGTATAAGGTACGAGCAGTACTTC	CASSSRGIRYEQYF
.	TRBV28	TRBJ1-3	many	14	TGTGCCAGCAGCACACTTCTCTCTGGAAACACCATATATTTT	CASSTLLSGNTIYF
.	TRBV10-3	TRBJ1-2	.	13	TGTGCCATCAGTGATGGTGGGGGGTTTGGCTACACCTTC	CAISDGGGFGYTF
TRBD2	TRBV3-1	TRBJ2-1	few	16	TGTGCCAGCAGCCAGGGACTAGCGGGTACCTACAATGAGCAGTTCTTC	CASSQGLAGTYNEQFF
TRBD2	TRBV5-1	TRBJ2-1	.	17	TGCGCCAGCAAAACTGGCCTATATAGCGGGCCGGAGAATGAGCAGTTCTTC	CASKTGLYSGPENEQFF
TRBD1	TRBV5-4	TRBJ1-2	.	18	TGTGCCAGCAGCTTTAGATTTTCGGGGACAGTCTCCTCTCATGGCTACACCTTC	CASSFRFSGTVSSHGYTF
TRBD1	TRBV20-1	TRBJ1-5	many	14	TGCAGTGCTGAGACAGGGGGCGCAGGTCAGCCCCAGCATTTT	CSAETGGAGQPQHF
.	TRBV4-1	TRBJ2-5	.	15	TGCGCCAGCAGCCTCTACCTGAGGGAGACGGAGACCCAGTACTTC	CASSLYLRETETQYF
.	TRBV6-1	TRBJ2-7	.	15	TGTGCCAGCAGTCCACCCGGGACATCCGGCTACGAGCAGTACTTC	CASSPPGTSGYEQYF
TRBD2	TRBV24-1	TRBJ2-2	.	16	TGTGCCACCAGTGAGGGAGGGTTCAGGTCAACCGGGGAGCTGTTTTTT	CATSEGGFRSTGELFF
TRBD2	TRBV28	TRBJ2-1	many	15	TGTGCCAGCAGTTTTGCGCGGGAGGTCGCAGGGGAGCAGTTCTTC	CASSFAREVAGEQFF
.	TRBV10-3	TRBJ2-7	many	13	TGTGCCATCAGTGAGGTCGGGACCGGCGAGCAGTACTTC	CAISEVGTGEQYF
TRBD2	TRBV20-1	TRBJ2-7	many	12	TGCAGTGCTCGGGGGGGGATGGTCGAGCAGTACTTC	CSARGGMVEQYF
.	TRBV5-1	TRBJ2-3	many	15	TGCGCCAGCACTGGAGCTTTTGGAGACACAGATACGCAGTATTTT	CASTGAFGDTDTQYF
.	TRBV2	TRBJ1-3	many	15	TGTGCCAGCAGATTCCGACAGACGTCTGGAAACACCATATATTTT	CASRFRQTSGNTIYF